This TCR beta chain comes out of a study of post-analysis software for immune sequencing data. Study context: Relapsing-remitting, secondary progressive and progressive-relapsing multiple sclerosis were all included among the disease courses.

Sequencing libraries made from TCR beta cDNA carried unique molecular identifiers. Input amounts of roughly 0.85 to 10 million T cells were used. These gave 500,000 or so cDNA molecules, so each molecule approximated one T cell. TCRdb redid the calling of the PCR reads with MiXCR, one entry per CDR3 protein. The repertoire consists of about 540,000 distinct CDR3 sequences, with 30% to 40% occurring once and the leading ten covering about 6%. CDR3 length equals 14 residues. Germline V gives CDR1 SQVTM, CDR2 ANQGSEA. The V segment lost 5 bases and the J segment 3 bases; nucleotides outside the gene matches: 6. A word on this clonotype: The antigen is not known.

Notes on the study in general: The study found significantly lower normalized Chao1 diversity in multiple sclerosis patients than in controls. F measure clustering grouped samples strongly by preparation batch. Comparison of patients with controls showed five TRBV segments more frequent in patients, TRBV5-6, TRBV5-1 and TRBV20-1 among them.

The sequence derives from a girl under 18 with multiple sclerosis. The sequencing input was blood. V is TRBV29-1 and J is TRBJ2-7, with 11 positions matching TRBD1. The CDR3 DNA reads as TGCAGCGTTTTGATGGGGACAGGGGGCTACGAGCAGTACTTC. Translating gives CSVLMGTGGYEQYF.